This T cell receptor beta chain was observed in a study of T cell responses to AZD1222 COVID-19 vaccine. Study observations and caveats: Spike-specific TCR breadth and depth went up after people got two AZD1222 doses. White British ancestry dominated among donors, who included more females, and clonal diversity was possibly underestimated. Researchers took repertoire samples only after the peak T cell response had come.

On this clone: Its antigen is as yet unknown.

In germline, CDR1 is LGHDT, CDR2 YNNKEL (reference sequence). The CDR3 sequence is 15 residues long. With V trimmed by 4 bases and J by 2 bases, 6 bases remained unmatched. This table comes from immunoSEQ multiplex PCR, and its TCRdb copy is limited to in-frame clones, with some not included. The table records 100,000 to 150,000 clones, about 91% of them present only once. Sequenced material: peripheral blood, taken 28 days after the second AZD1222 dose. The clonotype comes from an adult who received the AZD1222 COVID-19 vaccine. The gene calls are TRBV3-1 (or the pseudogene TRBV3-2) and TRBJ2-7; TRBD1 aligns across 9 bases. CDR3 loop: CASSRRDRAAYEQYF. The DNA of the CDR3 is TGTGCCAGCAGCCGGCGGGACAGGGCCGCCTACGAGCAGTACTTC.